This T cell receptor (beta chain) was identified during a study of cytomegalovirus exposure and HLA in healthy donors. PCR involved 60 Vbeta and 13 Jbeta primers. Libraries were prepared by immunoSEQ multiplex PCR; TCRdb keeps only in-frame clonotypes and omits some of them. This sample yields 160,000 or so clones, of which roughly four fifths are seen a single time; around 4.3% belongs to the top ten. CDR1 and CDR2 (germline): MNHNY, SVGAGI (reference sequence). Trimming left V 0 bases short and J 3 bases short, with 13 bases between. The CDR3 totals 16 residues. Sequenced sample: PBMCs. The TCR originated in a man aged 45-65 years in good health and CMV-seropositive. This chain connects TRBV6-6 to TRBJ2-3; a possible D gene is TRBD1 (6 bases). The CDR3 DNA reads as TGTGCCAGCAGTTACTCCAGGGGCGGCAGAACAGATACGCAGTATTTT. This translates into CASSYSRGGRTDTQYF.